A selection of T cell receptor beta chains follows, all from one sample in a study of T cells after yellow fever vaccination. In TCRdb, the 5' RACE reads were re-called with MiXCR into one record per CDR3 protein. This sample has over 200,000 distinct CDR3 sequences, with 6.5% to 7.5% found just once. The material sequenced was CD4+ T cells sorted from PBMCs, taken on the day of the yellow fever booster vaccination. The receptors were sampled from a man aged 25 to 40 who received the YFV17D yellow fever vaccine. Both conserved end residues are part of each CDR3. Each record gives: J gene, V gene, clone size, D gene, CDR3 protein, CDR3 DNA. The D gene is left open where the match is weak. Expanded clones are given a class, and other clones once, few, many or no size at all.

TRBJ2-5 TRBV10-3 . TRBD2 CAISDGLAGVGETQYF TGTGCCATCAGTGACGGACTAGCGGGAGTCGGGGAGACCCAGTACTTC
TRBJ2-1 TRBV5-1 few . CASSLGEGRNEQFF TGCGCCAGCAGCTTGGGCGAGGGTCGCAATGAGCAGTTCTTC
TRBJ2-7 TRBV7-6 few . CASSRRQSSYEQYF TGTGCCAGCAGCCGTAGGCAGAGCTCCTACGAGCAGTACTTC
TRBJ2-1 TRBV12-5 . . CASGFQVGEQFF TGTGCTAGTGGTTTTCAAGTAGGTGAGCAGTTCTTC
TRBJ2-1 TRBV5-1 many TRBD2 CASSSGTSGRSSYGYNEQFF TGCGCCAGCAGCTCCGGGACTAGCGGGAGGAGTTCTTACGGCTACAATGAGCAGTTCTTC
TRBJ1-6 TRBV7-2 few . CASSPRGSWAPNSPLHF TGTGCCAGCAGCCCCCGAGGTTCTTGGGCGCCAAATTCACCCCTCCACTTT
TRBJ2-1 TRBV6-5 few TRBD2 CASRLGGGQFF TGTGCCAGCCGATTGGGGGGGGGACAGTTCTTC
TRBJ1-1 TRBV6-6 few . CATTVGRTEAFF TGTGCCACCACCGTGGGGAGGACTGAAGCTTTCTTT
TRBJ1-2 TRBV5-1 many . CASSLGGPYGYTF TGCGCCAGCAGCTTGGGGGGCCCCTATGGCTACACCTTC
TRBJ2-5 TRBV7-2 many . CASSFQRGQETQYF TGTGCCAGCAGCTTCCAAAGGGGCCAAGAGACCCAGTACTTC
TRBJ2-3 TRBV6-1 . . CASCGVVPTDTQYF TGTGCCAGCTGTGGTGTCGTCCCCACAGATACGCAGTATTTT
TRBJ1-3 TRBV7-2 many . CASSPRPGIGNTIYF TGTGCCAGCAGCCCGCGACCGGGAATAGGAAACACCATATATTTT
TRBJ2-1 TRBV7-2 many . CASSTDVVVSHEQFF TGTGCCAGCAGCACGGATGTAGTCGTCAGCCATGAGCAGTTCTTC
TRBJ2-5 TRBV5-4 . TRBD2 CASSGSGRGETQYF TGTGCCAGCAGCGGTAGCGGGAGGGGGGAGACCCAGTACTTC
TRBJ2-4 TRBV18 . TRBD2 CASSPPLAGGKNIQYF TGTGCCAGCTCACCACCCCTAGCGGGAGGGAAAAACATTCAGTACTTC
TRBJ2-1 TRBV14 . . CASSQSPPWNEQFF TGTGCCAGCAGCCAATCGCCCCCCTGGAATGAGCAGTTCTTC
TRBJ2-7 TRBV18 many . CASSPGGVYEQYF TGTGCCAGCTCACCGGGCGGGGTCTACGAGCAGTACTTC
TRBJ2-7 TRBV5-1 . . CASSTPSTGLAYEQYF TGCGCCAGCAGCACCCCCTCCACGGGGCTTGCCTACGAGCAGTACTTC
TRBJ2-7 TRBV5-5 . TRBD2 CASSYAPATGGSYEQYF TGTGCCAGCAGCTATGCCCCCGCGACTGGCGGGAGCTACGAGCAGTACTTC
TRBJ2-3 TRBV5-1 many . CASSLAGRVGDTQYF TGCGCCAGCAGCTTGGCTGGCAGGGTAGGAGATACGCAGTATTTT
TRBJ1-2 TRBV7-6 . TRBD1 CASAPGQGNLNYGYTF TGTGCCAGCGCACCGGGACAGGGGAACTTGAACTATGGCTACACCTTC
TRBJ2-5 TRBV28 many . CASSFRTSPQETQYF TGTGCCAGCAGTTTTCGGACATCACCCCAAGAGACCCAGTACTTC
TRBJ2-5 TRBV3-1 . . CPSSLVETQYF TGTCCCAGCAGCCTTGTAGAGACCCAGTACTTC
TRBJ2-1 TRBV3-1 many . CASRTGSYNEQFF TGTGCCAGCCGCACTGGCTCCTACAATGAGCAGTTCTTC
TRBJ1-5 TRBV19 few . CASRNMGPQHF TGTGCCAGTAGAAATATGGGGCCCCAGCATTTT
TRBJ2-5 TRBV5-1 many TRBD2 CASSGLAGGETQYF TGCGCCAGCAGCGGACTAGCGGGAGGAGAGACCCAGTACTTC
TRBJ2-2 TRBV20-1 . TRBD2 CSAKIAGLNTGELFF TGCAGTGCTAAAATAGCGGGACTGAACACCGGGGAGCTGTTTTTT